The present TCR beta chain was sequenced within a study of OX40 agonist ivuxolimab in advanced cancers. Autoimmune disease history or systemic immunosuppression meant exclusion. Sequencing was performed with immunoSEQ multiplex PCR; in TCRdb, only in-frame clones are kept and a portion is missing. The sample has tens of thousands of clones, approximately 86% seen once. The CDR3 totals 13 residues. Trimming took 5 bases from V and 5 from J; bases not matched to a gene: 2. CDR1 SGHVS and CDR2 FNYEAQ come from the germline V gene. This chain joins TRBV7-6 and TRBJ1-5, with 8 bases lining up with TRBD1. This TCR came from an adult with an advanced solid tumor such as melanoma, head and neck, liver or kidney cancer. Material: CD4+ or CD8+ T cells sorted from blood, obtained in a trial of the OX40 agonist ivuxolimab. The CDR3 DNA reads as TGTGCCAGCAGCCAGGACAGGGATCAGCCCCAGCATTTT. Residues: CASSQDRDQPQHF.